A selection of T cell receptor beta chains follows, all from one sample in a study of T cells after yellow fever vaccination. Using its own MiXCR run on the 5' RACE reads, TCRdb lists one record per CDR3 protein. The table includes 620,000 or so distinct CDR3 sequences, roughly a sixth detected once. This material consisted of PBMCs, taken around 5 days after the first yellow fever vaccination. The origin of the receptors is a young man who received the YFV17D yellow fever vaccine. Each CDR3 is given with its conserved first and last residue. The order of the fields is clone size, J gene, D gene, V gene, CDR3 DNA, CDR3 protein. A D gene is named only where the DNA matches it firmly. Part of the rows lack a size; the others show once, few, many or a class for expanded clones.

few,TRBJ2-1,.,TRBV4-1,TGCGCCAGCAGCCAAGATAGGGGGGGTGATGAGCAGTTCTTC,CASSQDRGGDEQFF
.,TRBJ1-1,.,TRBV5-1,TGCGCCAGCAGCCGTGACAGTGGAGTCACTGAAGCTTTCTTT,CASSRDSGVTEAFF
.,TRBJ1-5,.,TRBV7-6,TGTGCCAGCAGCTTTTCCGTCAATCAGCCCCAGCATTTT,CASSFSVNQPQHF
many,TRBJ2-3,.,TRBV6-6,TGTGCCAGCAGCCCAAGAGTCCGTACGCAGTATTTT,CASSPRVRTQYF
.,TRBJ2-7,.,TRBV28,TGTGCCAGCAGCACCGCTCCCTACGAGCAGTACTTC,CASSTAPYEQYF
.,TRBJ2-1,.,TRBV5-4,TGTTCCAGCAGCTTGGACAGCCCTTCCCAGTTCTTC,CSSSLDSPSQFF
few,TRBJ1-2,.,TRBV6-1,TGTGCCAGCAGTGATCCAACCTATGGCTACACCTTC,CASSDPTYGYTF
.,TRBJ2-1,.,TRBV7-9,TGTGCCAGCAGCTTATATGCACCCCAGTTCTTC,CASSLYAPQFF
.,TRBJ1-2,.,TRBV5-4,TGTGCCAGCAGCGTGGGGTCCCGGACAGTCGGCTATGGCTACACCTTC,CASSVGSRTVGYGYTF
.,TRBJ2-1,TRBD2,TRBV20-1,TGCAGTGCCGTAGCGGGGCGAGTCAGTGAGCAGTTCTTC,CSAVAGRVSEQFF
.,TRBJ2-4,.,TRBV29-1,TGCAGCATTAACCTGAACAGAGCCAAAAACATTCAGTACTTC,CSINLNRAKNIQYF
few,TRBJ1-2,.,TRBV18,TGTGCCAGCTCACCCGGTCCAGGGACCGGGGGCTACACCTTC,CASSPGPGTGGYTF
.,TRBJ1-6,.,TRBV21-1,TGTGCCAGCACCCGGAGCTCCTATAATTCACCCCTCCACTTT,CASTRSSYNSPLHF
few,TRBJ2-5,TRBD2,TRBV4-3,TGCGCCAGCAGCCCTACAGCGGGGGGGGGCTGGACCCAGTACTTC,CASSPTAGGGWTQYF
.,TRBJ2-5,.,TRBV29-1,TGCAGCGTTGAAGATGGCGTCGAAGAGACCCAGTACTTC,CSVEDGVEETQYF
many,TRBJ2-2,.,TRBV7-9,TGTGCCAGCAGCTTAACAGGAAGAACCGGGGAGCTGTTTTTT,CASSLTGRTGELFF
.,TRBJ1-3,.,TRBV4-1,TGCGCCAGCAGCCATCTCAAAGGCCGGGGGAACACCATATATTTT,CASSHLKGRGNTIYF
.,TRBJ1-1,.,TRBV10-3,TGTGCCATCAGTAATTTAGTGAACACTGAAGCTTTCTTT,CAISNLVNTEAFF
few,TRBJ1-3,.,TRBV4-2,TGTGCCAGCAGCCAAGAAACAGTCTCTGGAAACACCATATATTTT,CASSQETVSGNTIYF
few,TRBJ1-2,.,TRBV4-1,TGCGCCAGCAGCCAAGCTTTCGCAGCAAACTATGGCTACACCTTC,CASSQAFAANYGYTF
many,TRBJ1-5,.,TRBV18,TGTGCCAGCTCACCTCCTTATAGCAATCAGCCCCAGCATTTT,CASSPPYSNQPQHF
.,TRBJ1-4,.,TRBV11-2,TGTGCCAGCAGCCTACGGACCGTCGCATCCCCTAGTGAAAAACTGTTTTTT,CASSLRTVASPSEKLFF
few,TRBJ1-5,.,TRBV30,TGTGCCTGGAGTGTCGGGAATTTGGATCAGCCCCAGCATTTT,CAWSVGNLDQPQHF
many,TRBJ1-1,.,TRBV12-3/TRBV12-4,TGTGCCAGCAGTTTTTACACTGAAGCTTTCTTT,CASSFYTEAFF
few,TRBJ2-2,.,TRBV7-3,TGTGCCAGCAGCTTAACATTGGGACCAACCACGCCCGGGGAGCTGTTTTTT,CASSLTLGPTTPGELFF